This TCR beta chain is from a study of Tregs in tolerant kidney transplant recipients. Study results and limitations: Expanding Tregs on activated donor B cells appeared to best identify donor-specific TCRbeta clones.

The CDR3 covers 11 residues. Germline CDR1 and CDR2: SNHLY and FYNNEI. The V gene lost 6 bases and the J gene lost 6 bases, with 9 bases spanning the gap. As concerns this clone: Antigen specificity is unknown.

Unstimulated Tregs (CD4+CD25+CD127-) and CD4+CD25- non-Tregs were sorted from PBMCs. Sequencing was performed with immunoSEQ multiplex PCR; in TCRdb, only in-frame clones are kept and a portion is missing. The sample contains about 240,000 clones, 84% of which appear only once. This TCR was sampled from a human donor in good health. This chain links TRBV2 with TRBJ2-7; D gene ambiguous. Sequencing was carried out using CD4+ T cells from blood. This CDR3 is CASRDRAEQYF. As DNA, the CDR3 is TGTGCCAGCAGGGATAGGGCCGAGCAGTACTTC.